This T cell receptor beta chain was captured in a study of T cells after yellow fever vaccination. This CDR3 contains 17 residues. CDR1 and CDR2 (germline): SGHVS, FQNEAQ. V lost 2 bases, J lost 2 bases, and 13 bases lay in between. TCRdb independently ran MiXCR on the 5' RACE reads; one entry per CDR3 protein. The repertoire holds roughly 300,000 distinct CDR3 sequences, with around 7% as singletons. This clonotype was seen a few times. The sequence derives from a man aged 18-30 years who received the YFV17D yellow fever vaccine. This chain joins TRBV7-8 and TRBJ2-6; no firm D call. This specimen consisted of PBMCs, obtained about 49 days after the first yellow fever vaccination. CDR3 amino acids: CASSLSPRTTGANVLTF. The DNA for the CDR3 is TGTGCCAGCAGCTTATCTCCGCGGACGACTGGGGCCAACGTCCTGACTTTC.